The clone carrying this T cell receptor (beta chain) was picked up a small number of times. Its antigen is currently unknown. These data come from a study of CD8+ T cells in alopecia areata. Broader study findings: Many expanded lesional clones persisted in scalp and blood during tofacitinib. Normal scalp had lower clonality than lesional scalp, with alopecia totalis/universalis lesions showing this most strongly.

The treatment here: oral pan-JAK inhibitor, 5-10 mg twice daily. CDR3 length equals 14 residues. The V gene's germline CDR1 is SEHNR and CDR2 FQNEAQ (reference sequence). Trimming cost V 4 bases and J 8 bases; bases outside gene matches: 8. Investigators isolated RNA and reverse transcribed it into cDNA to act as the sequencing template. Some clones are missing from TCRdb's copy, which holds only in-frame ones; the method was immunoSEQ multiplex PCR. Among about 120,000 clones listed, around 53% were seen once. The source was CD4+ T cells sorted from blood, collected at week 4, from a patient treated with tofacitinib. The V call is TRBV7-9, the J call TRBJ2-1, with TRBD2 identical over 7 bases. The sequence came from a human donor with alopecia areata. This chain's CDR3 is CASSSRGGVDEQFF. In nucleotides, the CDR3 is TGTGCCAGCAGCTCTCGTGGGGGGGTGGATGAGCAGTTCTTC.